These 2 T cell receptor beta chains originate from one sample sequenced in a study of blood T cell repertoires in COVID-19. Produced via immunoSEQ multiplex PCR; TCRdb's table is partial and in-frame only. The table lists 140,000 to 150,000 clones, 85% to 90% of them singletons, with 1.2% in the top ten. Sequencing was done on a sample of PBMCs or T cells enriched from blood (not recorded which). Receptors originate from a woman aged 30 to 39 with acute COVID-19.

A note on this clone: Other DNA sequences in the sample encode the same CDR3. V gene TRBV28 combines with J gene TRBJ1-2; D remains unclear. The V end was cut by 2 bases, the J end by 3 bases, with 4 bases between. This CDR3 spans 12 amino acids. Per the germline V gene, CDR1 is MDHEN and CDR2 is SYDVKM. The chain's CDR3 is CASSLRDYGYTF. The DNA of the CDR3 is TGTGCCAGCAGTTTACGTGACTATGGCTACACCTTC.

The genes are TRBV5-8 and TRBJ1-2; D gene ambiguous. The V and J ends lost 2 bases and 0 bases respectively, with 8 bases between them. The CDR3 is 14 residues long. The V gene's germline CDR1 is SGHTS and CDR2 YDEGEE. Written as DNA, the CDR3 is TGTGCCAGCAGCTTACGGGGAGCTAACTATGGCTACACCTTC. This translates into CASSLRGANYGYTF.